These 15 T cell receptor beta chains were sequenced from one sample in a study of technical replicates of blood from several donors. Sequencing used immunoSEQ multiplex PCR; TCRdb keeps in-frame clones, though not all of them. Among under 85,000 clones listed, around 90% were seen once. The sequencing input was T cells isolated from PBMCs. Receptors were obtained from a human donor in good health. Some clones in this sample may be carry-over from other donors' samples.

The chain is built from TRBV18 and TRBJ1-5; perhaps TRBD1 as D (5 bases). CDR1 is KGHSH, CDR2 LQKENI, per germline. Deletions cut 2 bases from V and 6 bases from J, with 14 bases between. The CDR3 length is 15 residues. CDR3 nucleotides: TGTGCCAGCTCACCAGCAGGAGGGACCGGTCAGCCCCAGCATTTT. Encoded protein: CASSPAGGTGQPQHF. Looking up the rest from reference TRBV18 and TRBJ1-5 gives the full variable domain: NAGVMQNPRHLVRRRGQEARLRCSPMKGHSHVYWYRQLPEEGLKFMVYLQKENIIDESGMPKERFSAEFPKEGPSILRIQQVVRGDSAAYFCASSPAGGTGQPQHFGDGTRLSIL.

The chain links TRBV19 to TRBJ1-5; 8 bases align to TRBD1. The J segment lost 5 bases and the V segment lost 5 bases, leaving 5 bases of the junction unmatched. Germline V CDR1 and CDR2: LNHDA, SQIVND (reference sequence). CDR3 length equals 14 residues. In DNA form, the CDR3 reads TGTGCCAGTAGTTTCAGGGGGCAATATCAGCCCCAGCATTTT. Its translation: CASSFRGQYQPQHF.

V and J are TRBV4-3 and TRBJ2-7; TRBD2 matches at 11 bases. V shed 1 base, J shed 2 bases, and the junction held 4 bases outside the gene matches. The germline gives CDR1 LGHNA, CDR2 YSLEER. This CDR3 is 16 amino acids long. CDR3 bases: TGCGCCAGCAGCCAAGCTTGGGGACTAGCGGCCTACGAGCAGTACTTC. As protein: CASSQAWGLAAYEQYF.

V is TRBV29-1 and J is TRBJ2-5; 9 bases fit TRBD1. Gene TRBJ2-7 matches the end of the DNA better, so the J call may be wrong. CDR3 size: 15 residues. Germline CDR1 SQVTM, CDR2 ANQGSEA. The CDR3 spells CSVEGDRASSYEQYF. CDR3 DNA sequence: TGCAGCGTCGAGGGGGACAGGGCGAGCTCCTACGAGCAGTACTTC.

This rearrangement joins TRBV19 to TRBJ1-1; D may be TRBD1 (6 bases). The CDR3 has 13 residues. V dropped 1 base and J dropped 5 bases, with 8 bases sitting between them. Germline CDR1 LNHDA, CDR2 SQIVND (reference sequence). The CDR3 DNA is TGTGCCAGTAGTATAGCAGGGGCGACTGAAGCTTTCTTT. Protein product: CASSIAGATEAFF. The full variable domain, with the rest looked up from reference TRBV19 and TRBJ1-1, is DGGITQSPKYLFRKEGQNVTLSCEQNLNHDAMYWYRQDPGQGLRLIYYSQIVNDFQKGDIAEGYSVSREKKESFPLTVTSAQKNPTAFYLCASSIAGATEAFFGQGTRLTVV.

This sequence joins TRBV30 and TRBJ1-4; a weak D match, TRBD1 (6 bases). Germline V CDR1 and CDR2: GTSNPN, SVGIG (reference sequence). The CDR3 loop spans 16 amino acids. The germline V and J ends were trimmed by 0 bases and 7 bases, with 18 bases remaining between them. The CDR3 bases are TGTGCCTGGAGTGTGGAAAGGGCAGGGGAATTTGAAAAACTGTTTTTT. It yields the protein CAWSVERAGEFEKLFF.

The rearrangement uses TRBV20-1 and TRBJ1-1, with no clear D. Trimming stripped 5 bases from V and 3 bases from J, with 4 bases between. The CDR3 has 10 amino acids. Germline CDR1 is DFQATT and CDR2 is SNEGSKA (reference sequence). This chain's CDR3 is CSAHDTEAFF. The CDR3 nucleotides are TGCAGTGCTCATGACACTGAAGCTTTCTTT.

The genes are TRBV9 and TRBJ2-1, with 13 bases matching TRBD2. The germline CDR1 and CDR2 sequences are SGDLS and YYNGEE. The CDR3 loop spans 16 amino acids. After removal of 4 bases from V and 8 bases from J, the junction contained 9 bases not matched to a gene. This CDR3 reads CASSPRLAGGLYEQFF. Here the CDR3 DNA reads TGTGCCAGCAGCCCGCGACTAGCGGGAGGTTTATATGAGCAGTTCTTC.

This chain links TRBV5-6 with TRBJ2-7, with 7 bases that match TRBD1. Germline V lookup: CDR1 SGHDT, CDR2 YYEEEE. V was pared by 1 base and J by 2 bases, with 12 bases of the junction left unmatched. The CDR3 has 17 amino acids. CDR3 region: CASSLLMDQGEAYEQYF. The CDR3 DNA reads as TGTGCCAGCAGCTTGTTAATGGACCAGGGGGAAGCCTACGAGCAGTACTTC.

This clone was recorded once. The chain has TRBV14 and TRBJ2-7, with D possibly TRBD2 on 6 matching bases. This CDR3 region has 16 residues. V lost 5 bases and J 2 bases, leaving 19 bases between the germline ends. Germline V gene lookup returns CDR1 SGHDN and CDR2 FVKESK. CDR3: CASSSIRSGPTYEQYF. In nucleotides, the CDR3 is TGTGCCAGCAGCTCAATTCGAAGCGGGCCCACCTACGAGCAGTACTTC.

The genes are TRBV19 and TRBJ2-1, with 10 nucleotides matching TRBD2. J lost 6 bases, V lost 3 bases, and 8 bases had no gene match. The germline gives CDR1 LNHDA, CDR2 SQIVND (reference sequence). This CDR3 is built from 16 residues. The CDR3 region is CASSIYSTSGLNEQFF. The CDR3 nucleotides read TGTGCCAGTAGTATTTATTCGACTAGCGGGCTCAATGAGCAGTTCTTC.

The rearrangement joins TRBV5-1 to TRBJ1-1; D remains ambiguous. This CDR3 is 12 amino acids long. V lost 2 bases and J 1 base, leaving 3 bases between the germline ends. Germline assignment: CDR1 SGHRS and CDR2 YFSETQ. CDR3 loop: CASSFGNTEAFF. The CDR3 DNA reads as TGCGCCAGCAGCTTCGGGAACACTGAAGCTTTCTTT.

This clone was seen only once. This chain links TRBV7-9 with TRBJ2-1, with D unclear. CDR3 length: 11 amino acids. V lost 2 bases and J 10 bases, leaving 6 bases between the germline ends. Germline V gene data show CDR1 as SEHNR and CDR2 as FQNEAQ (reference sequence). CDR3: CASSLNSEQFF. CDR3 DNA sequence: TGTGCCAGCAGCTTAAATAGCGAGCAGTTCTTC.

The chain uses TRBV19 and TRBJ2-3; D might be TRBD1 (6 bases). The CDR3 consists of 12 residues. Germline assignment: CDR1 LNHDA and CDR2 SQIVND (reference sequence). V lost 6 bases, J lost 4 bases, and 8 bases lay in between. CDR3 loop: CASSTGSDTQYF. In DNA, the CDR3 is TGTGCCAGTAGCACAGGGTCAGATACGCAGTATTTT.

This chain links TRBV4-3 with TRBJ1-2; no firm D call. The CDR3 is 16 residues long. The germline V gene encodes CDR1 LGHNA and CDR2 YSLEER. The V end lost 0 bases, the J end lost 3 bases, and 14 bases lay between the germline ends. The CDR3 coding sequence is TGCGCCAGCAGCCAAGATGATAGGTCAGAGGACTATGGCTACACCTTC. Residues: CASSQDDRSEDYGYTF.